The entry below describes one T cell receptor beta chain. This CDR3 has 10 residues. The V end lost 6 bases, the J end lost 4 bases, and 3 bases lay between the germline ends. The record originates from a study of blood T cell repertoires in COVID-19. Method: immunoSEQ multiplex PCR; TCRdb's copy keeps in-frame clones and lacks some. Of 100,000 to 150,000 clones listed, over 75% are singletons. The sequenced sample was peripheral blood. V usage is TRBV12-3 or TRBV12-4 and J usage is TRBJ1-1, with D unclear. The sequence was obtained from a man between 65 and 85 years old with active or convalescent COVID-19. The CDR3 is CASSLTEAFF. DNA for the CDR3: TGTGCCAGCAGCCTCACTGAAGCTTTCTTT.